This T cell receptor (beta chain) came from a study of T cell responses to AZD1222 COVID-19 vaccine. Study observations and caveats: CD4 TCRs covered the whole spike, strongest at regions 160-218 and 743-854. Elevations in Spike-specific TCR breadth and depth followed administration of two AZD1222 doses. Repertoire collection took place solely once the T cell response had peaked. Donors, mostly white British, included more females; clonal diversity was possibly underestimated.

On this clone itself: Its matching antigen is unknown.

TCRdb's copy holds only in-frame clones and misses some; the assay was immunoSEQ multiplex PCR. The top ten hold less than 25% of the sample, which has more than 35,000 clones, around 80% seen once. Trimming removed 2 bases at V and 4 bases at J, with 12 bases between. The CDR3 covers 14 residues. The V gene's germline CDR1 is MDHEN and CDR2 SYDVKM. This material consisted of peripheral blood, taken 28 days after the second dose of the MenACWY control vaccine. The sequence was collected from an adult who received the MenACWY meningococcal vaccine as a control. This chain links TRBV28 with TRBJ2-7; D may be TRBD1 (6 bases). CDR3 loop: CASSLTGPLYEQYF. The CDR3 DNA sequence: TGTGCCAGCAGTTTAACAGGGCCTTTATACGAGCAGTACTTC.